Listed here are 16 T cell receptor beta chains from one sample, sequenced in a study of cytomegalovirus exposure and HLA in healthy donors. PCR used 60 Vbeta primers and 13 Jbeta primers. Measured with immunoSEQ multiplex PCR; TCRdb has only the in-frame clones, and not every one. Of 160,000 or so clones listed, 70% to 85% were seen once; the top ten hold approximately 0.7%. Sequenced: PBMCs. Source of these receptors: a woman in her 40s in good health and CMV-seronegative.

This rearrangement joins TRBV5-1 to TRBJ2-5; TRBD1 aligns across 10 bases. From germline, CDR1 is SGHRS and CDR2 YFSETQ. The CDR3 is 16 residues long. J gave up 5 bases and V 3 bases, and 10 bases lay outside the gene matches. In nucleotides, the CDR3 is TGCGCCAGCAGCTCCACCGGGACAGGGGACGGCGAGACCCAGTACTTC. Protein: CASSSTGTGDGETQYF.

The genes are TRBV13 and TRBJ2-2; D gene uncertain. CDR3 length equals 12 residues. The germline V and J ends were trimmed by 5 bases and 8 bases, with 9 bases remaining between them. Germline V gene lookup returns CDR1 PRHDT and CDR2 FYEKMQ (reference sequence). The CDR3 nucleotides are TGTGCCAGCAGCACCCAGACAGGGGAGCTGTTTTTT. It codes for CASSTQTGELFF.

This chain joins TRBV6-6 and TRBJ1-3; possible D gene TRBD1, 6 bases. This CDR3 has 15 residues. The V gene's germline CDR1 is MNHNY and CDR2 SVGAGI (reference sequence). The germline V and J ends were trimmed by 7 bases and 4 bases, with 17 bases remaining between them. This CDR3 reads CASTQRVQGGNTIYF. Written as DNA, the CDR3 is TGTGCCAGCACTCAGAGGGTTCAGGGGGGAAACACCATATATTTT.

This clone was observed a few times. The rearrangement links TRBV10-3 to TRBJ1-1; D gene unclear. The CDR3 loop spans 13 amino acids. V lost 10 bases to trimming and J lost 1 base, with 13 bases between them. CDR1 is ENHRY and CDR2 is SYGVKD in the germline V gene. The CDR3 nucleotides are TGTGCCACCCGGCGAGGGTCGAACACTGAAGCTTTCTTT. This translates into CATRRGSNTEAFF.

The CDR3 protein is CASRPTSNTEAFF. The CDR3 nucleotides are TGTGCCAGCAGGCCCACATCGAACACTGAAGCTTTCTTT. The chain recombines TRBV28 with TRBJ1-1; D gene unclear. Germline-derived CDR1 and CDR2 are MDHEN and SYDVKM. V dropped 6 bases and J dropped 1 base, with 9 bases sitting between them. The CDR3 sequence is 13 residues long. Full variable domain (remainder filled in from reference TRBV28 and TRBJ1-1): DVKVTQSSRYLVKRTGEKVFLECVQDMDHENMFWYRQDPGLGLRLIYFSYDVKMKEKGDIPEGYSVSREKKERFSLILESASTNQTSMYLCASRPTSNTEAFFGQGTRLTVV.

This chain links TRBV9 with TRBJ2-3, with unresolved D. Germline CDR1 is SGDLS and CDR2 is YYNGEE. The CDR3 spans 13 residues. Deletions cut 3 bases from V and 0 bases from J, with 5 bases between. The CDR3 region has the DNA TGTGCCAGCAGCGCCTCTAGCACAGATACGCAGTATTTT. It is translated as CASSASSTDTQYF.

This chain links TRBV7-3 with TRBJ2-1; 14 nucleotides line up with TRBD2. The J segment lost 7 bases and the V segment lost 3 bases, leaving 11 bases of the junction unmatched. Germline V gene lookup returns CDR1 SGHTA and CDR2 FQGTGA. The CDR3 has 18 residues. The CDR3 region is CASSFLPGLAGGLNEQFF. As DNA, the CDR3 is TGTGCCAGCAGCTTTCTCCCCGGACTAGCGGGAGGCTTAAATGAGCAGTTCTTC.

The rearrangement joins TRBV2 to TRBJ2-7; 7 bases line up with TRBD1. After removal of 6 bases from V and 3 bases from J, the junction contained 8 bases not matched to a gene. Per germline, CDR1 SNHLY and CDR2 FYNNEI. The CDR3 runs 14 residues. CDR3 sequence reads: CASRDTGTVYEQYF. The CDR3 nucleotides are TGTGCCAGCAGAGATACCGGGACAGTCTACGAGCAGTACTTC.

The chain carries TRBV5-4 and TRBJ1-2, with TRBD1 matching 8 bases. With V trimmed by 5 bases and J by 2 bases, 8 bases remained unmatched. This CDR3 comprises 15 residues. The germline V gene has CDR1 SGHNT and CDR2 YYREEE (reference sequence). The CDR3 bases are TGTGCCAGCAGATTTACGACAGGGGAGAACTATGGCTACACCTTC. Translation gives CASRFTTGENYGYTF. Together with reference TRBV5-4 and TRBJ1-2, the CDR3 gives the full variable domain: ETGVTQSPTHLIKTRGQQVTLRCSSQSGHNTVSWYQQALGQGPQFIFQYYREEENGRGNFPPRFSGLQFPNYSSELNVNALELDDSALYLCASRFTTGENYGYTFGSGTRLTVV.

The rearrangement uses TRBV5-6 and TRBJ2-7, with TRBD1 matching 8 bases. The trim removed 1 base at V and 3 bases at J, leaving 3 bases unmatched. CDR3 length equals 14 residues. CDR1 SGHDT and CDR2 YYEEEE come from the germline V gene. In DNA form, the CDR3 reads TGTGCCAGCAGCTTGACAGGGGGACACTACGAGCAGTACTTC. Protein: CASSLTGGHYEQYF.

This clone was counted between two and nine times. The chain employs TRBV29-1 and TRBJ2-7; 10 bases agree with TRBD1. The trim removed 2 bases at V and 3 bases at J, leaving 4 bases unmatched. This CDR3 region has 14 residues. The germline CDR1 and CDR2 sequences are SQVTM and ANQGSEA. For the CDR3, the DNA is TGCAGCGTTGAATCCGGGACAGGGGACTACGAGCAGTACTTC. It yields the protein CSVESGTGDYEQYF.

V is TRBV5-1 and J is TRBJ2-3; tentatively, D is TRBD2 (6 bases). The CDR3 is made up of 15 amino acids. Per the germline V gene, CDR1 is SGHRS and CDR2 is YFSETQ. The V end lost 2 bases, the J end lost 4 bases, and 14 bases lay between the germline ends. The CDR3 is CASSFSGTLADTQYF. The CDR3 DNA sequence: TGCGCCAGCAGCTTTAGCGGAACCTTGGCAGATACGCAGTATTTT.

This chain uses TRBV28 with TRBJ2-2; TRBD1 might be the D (6 bases). The CDR3 is 15 amino acids. The V end lost 7 bases, the J end lost 0 bases, and 12 bases lay between the germline ends. Germline CDR1 reads MDHEN; CDR2 reads SYDVKM. The CDR3 protein is CASTVGDTNTGELFF. DNA of the CDR3: TGTGCCAGCACGGTCGGGGACACGAACACCGGGGAGCTGTTTTTT.

The V gene is TRBV7-2, the J gene TRBJ2-4; 8 bases align to TRBD2. V shed 5 bases and J 3 bases; nucleotides not matched to a gene: 15. This CDR3 is 18 amino acids long. Per the germline V gene, CDR1 is SGHTA and CDR2 is FQGNSA. This CDR3 reads CASSLVHPGGGVKNIQYF. CDR3 sequence (DNA): TGTGCCAGCAGCCTAGTCCATCCGGGAGGGGGAGTCAAAAACATTCAGTACTTC.

V and J are TRBV29-1 and TRBJ2-7; a possible D gene is TRBD1 (6 bases). The CDR3 spans 16 residues. Per germline, CDR1 SQVTM and CDR2 ANQGSEA. Trimming took off 3 bases at V and 3 bases at J, with 21 bases between the two ends. CDR3 loop: CSVELADSGELYEQYF. CDR3 nucleotide sequence: TGCAGCGTTGAGTTGGCGGATTCAGGGGAACTCTACGAGCAGTACTTC.

This chain links TRBV10-1 with TRBJ1-2; weak D call: TRBD1 (6 bases). Germline values: CDR1 WNHNN, CDR2 SYGVQD (reference sequence). Trimming cost V 2 bases and J 3 bases, with 10 bases left between them. The CDR3 is made up of 14 amino acids. The CDR3 bases are TGCGCCAGCAGTGAGGCCGGACAGCACTATGGCTACACCTTC. This gives the protein CASSEAGQHYGYTF.